The 2 T cell receptor beta chains below were found in one sample sequenced in a study of cytomegalovirus exposure and HLA in healthy donors. The primer mix had 60 Vbeta and 13 Jbeta primers. Assay: immunoSEQ multiplex PCR; the TCRdb copy retains only in-frame clones and omits some. The sample lists around 88,000 clones, under 85% occurring once. The sequenced sample was PBMCs. The source of these receptors is a man aged 50-60 years in good health and CMV-seropositive.

This chain joins TRBV6-5 and TRBJ1-6; TRBD1 might be the D (6 bases). Trimming removed 5 bases from V and 5 bases from J, with 13 bases in between. Per the germline V gene, CDR1 is MNHEY and CDR2 is SVGAGI. The CDR3 extends over 15 amino acids. For the CDR3, the DNA is TGTGCCAGCAGTACCCCAGGGGTTAATAATTCACCCCTCCACTTT. Amino acids: CASSTPGVNNSPLHF.

Here the CDR3 reads CASSLGVRGPTDTQYF. As DNA, the CDR3 is TGTGCCAGCAGCTTAGGTGTCAGGGGGCCCACAGATACGCAGTATTTT. The rearrangement links TRBV11-3 to TRBJ2-3; 8 nucleotides agree with TRBD1. The junction had 5 bases not matched to a gene; V was cut back by 1 base and J by 2 bases. Germline CDR1 is SGHNT and CDR2 is YENEEA. The CDR3 runs 16 residues.